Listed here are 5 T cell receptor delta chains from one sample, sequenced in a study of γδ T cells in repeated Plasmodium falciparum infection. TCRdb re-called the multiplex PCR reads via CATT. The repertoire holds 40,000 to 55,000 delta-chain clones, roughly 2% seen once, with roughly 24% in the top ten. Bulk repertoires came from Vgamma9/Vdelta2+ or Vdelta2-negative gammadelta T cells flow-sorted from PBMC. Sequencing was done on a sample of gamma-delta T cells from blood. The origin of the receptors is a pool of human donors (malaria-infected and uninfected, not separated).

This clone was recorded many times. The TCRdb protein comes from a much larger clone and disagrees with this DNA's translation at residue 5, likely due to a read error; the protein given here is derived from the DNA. This CDR3 is CASLNTGGQTAKVGVRYTDKLIF. Here the CDR3 DNA reads TGTGCCTCCCTCAATACTGGGGGACAGACGGCGAAAGTGGGGGTGAGATACACCGATAAACTCATCTTT. The rearrangement links TRDV3 to TRDJ1, with TRDD3 identical over 9 bases. The J gene was missing in TCRdb and was found by matching the end of the DNA to germline. Germline V lookup: CDR1 TVYSNPD, CDR2 GDNSRS (reference sequence). This CDR3 has 23 amino acids. With 4 bases clipped from V and 0 bases from J, the junction kept 33 bases outside the gene matches.

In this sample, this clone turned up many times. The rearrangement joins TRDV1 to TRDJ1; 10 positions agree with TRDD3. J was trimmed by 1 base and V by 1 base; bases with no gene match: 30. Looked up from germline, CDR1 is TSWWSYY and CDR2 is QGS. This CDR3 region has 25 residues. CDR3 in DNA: TGTGCTCTTGGGGAACGGGTCCCTCCCTACGCCTTTGGGGGGATACGCCCCAAGTGCACCGATAAACTCATCTTT. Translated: CALGERVPPYAFGGIRPKCTDKLIF.

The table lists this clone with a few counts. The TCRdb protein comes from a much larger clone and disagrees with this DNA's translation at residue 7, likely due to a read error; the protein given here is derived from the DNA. CDR3 coding DNA: TGTGCCTCCCGACCGAAATTCCTTTACTACTGGGGGATACGGGACACCGATAAACTCATCTTT. Amino acid sequence: CASRPKFLYYWGIRDTDKLIF. This chain joins TRDV2 and TRDJ1, with 13 bases identical to TRDD3. In germline, CDR1 is GEAIGNYY, CDR2 EKD. CDR3 length: 21 residues. J gave up 0 bases and V 8 bases, and 23 bases lay outside the gene matches.

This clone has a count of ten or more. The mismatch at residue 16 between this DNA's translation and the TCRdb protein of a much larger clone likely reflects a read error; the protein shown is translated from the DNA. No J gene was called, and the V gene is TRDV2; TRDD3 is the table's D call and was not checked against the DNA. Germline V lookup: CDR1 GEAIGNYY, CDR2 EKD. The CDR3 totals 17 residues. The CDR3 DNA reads TGTGCCTGTGACACCGTGACTGGGGGATACGCGCCCGTTCCACTCACCTTT. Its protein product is CACDTVTGGYAPVPLTF.

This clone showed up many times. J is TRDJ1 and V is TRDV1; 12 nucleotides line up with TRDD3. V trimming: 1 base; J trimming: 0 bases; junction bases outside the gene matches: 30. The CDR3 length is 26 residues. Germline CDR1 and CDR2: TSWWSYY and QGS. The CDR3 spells CALGEPYLFDDPNWGIPRIYTDKLIF. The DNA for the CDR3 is TGTGCTCTTGGGGAACCGTACCTATTTGACGACCCTAACTGGGGGATACCGCGAATTTACACCGATAAACTCATCTTT.